This TCR beta chain was identified during a study of blood T cell repertoires in COVID-19. Study details: Donors in the United States, Italy and Spain gave samples during acute or convalescent COVID-19. Sources were T cells, B-cell-depleted T cells, or PBMCs; the material itself was cDNA or gDNA.

J gave up 10 bases and V 4 bases, and 9 bases lay outside the gene matches. This CDR3 is 14 amino acids long. Germline values: CDR1 SEHNR, CDR2 FQNEAQ (reference sequence). Authors' analysis steps: For nucleated cells, counts were estimated from reference gene primer amplification. The method was immunoSEQ multiplex PCR; TCRdb's version includes in-frame clones alone and lacks a portion of them. V, J and clone size are those of that table, while D and trimming were read from the DNA. The sample lists about 82,000 clones, about 80% seen once, with 12% in the top ten. The chain uses TRBV7-9 and TRBJ2-3; 9 positions match TRBD2. This clonotype originated in a woman aged 40 to 50 with active or convalescent COVID-19. The sequencing input was peripheral blood. The CDR3 region is CASSSGTSFRPQYF. The CDR3 DNA sequence: TGTGCCAGCAGCTCCGGGACTAGCTTCCGTCCGCAGTATTTT.